A single sample gave rise to the 15 T cell receptor beta chains below, sequenced in a study of T cells in narcolepsy. Profiling relied on immunoSEQ multiplex PCR, and the TCRdb table lists in-frame clones only, not all of them. The sample has about 31,000 clones, around 80% seen once. Sequencing used CD45RA- memory CD4+ T cells from PBMCs. The receptors shown here come from a human donor with narcolepsy.

The gene calls are TRBV7-3 and TRBJ2-1; 8 bases agree with TRBD1. This CDR3 spans 14 amino acids. V lost 5 bases, J lost 2 bases, and 2 bases stayed unmatched. The germline CDR1 and CDR2 sequences are SGHTA and FQGTGA. CDR3: CASSAQGAYNEQFF. The CDR3 DNA sequence: TGTGCCAGCAGCGCACAGGGGGCCTACAATGAGCAGTTCTTC.

This chain uses TRBV7-9 with TRBJ1-1; no reliable D call. Germline CDR1 SEHNR, CDR2 FQNEAQ (reference sequence). The V gene lost 1 base and the J gene lost 0 bases, with 6 bases spanning the gap. The CDR3 runs 14 residues. The CDR3 region is CASSLGLMNTEAFF. The CDR3 DNA sequence: TGTGCCAGCAGCTTAGGACTGATGAACACTGAAGCTTTCTTT.

This rearrangement joins TRBV27 to TRBJ2-7, with D perhaps being TRBD1 or TRBD2 (5 bases each). There are 14 residues in the CDR3. CDR1 and CDR2 (germline): MNHEY, SMNVEV (reference sequence). With 4 bases removed from V and 5 bases from J, the gap between germline ends came to 15 bases. Written as DNA, the CDR3 is TGTGCCAGCAGTTCCAGCGTGACGGGACACGAGCAGTACTTC. Its protein is CASSSSVTGHEQYF.

The chain carries TRBV11-2 and TRBJ2-6; 7 nucleotides align to TRBD1. Unmatched junction bases numbered 5, after V lost 1 base and J lost 2 bases. The CDR3 is 17 amino acids. The germline gives CDR1 SGHAT, CDR2 FQNNGV. CDR3 sequence reads: CASSLGQGDPGANVLTF. In DNA, the CDR3 is TGTGCCAGCAGCTTAGGACAGGGAGACCCTGGGGCCAACGTCCTGACTTTC.

The rearrangement links TRBV6-1 to TRBJ1-1; TRBD1 matches at 7 bases. The germline V gene has CDR1 MNHNS and CDR2 SASEGT. V was clipped by 9 bases and J by 8 bases; unmatched bases: 6. CDR3 size: 11 residues. CDR3 DNA: TGTGCCAGTAGGACAGGAGACGAAGCTTTCTTT. Translated: CASRTGDEAFF.

The CDR3 region is CASSPAGWTQYF. CDR3 in DNA: TGTGCCAGCAGCCCCGCAGGATGGACCCAGTACTTC. V is TRBV11-2 and J is TRBJ2-5; D ambiguous. Germline CDR1 is SGHAT and CDR2 is FQNNGV. The CDR3 length is 12 residues. V was shortened by 5 bases and J by 7 bases, with 11 bases between the two germline ends.

This chain connects TRBV27 to TRBJ1-2, with TRBD1 matching over 8 bases. CDR1 is MNHEY and CDR2 is SMNVEV in the germline V gene (reference sequence). V gave up 4 bases and J gave up 2 bases; unmatched junction bases: 0. The length of the CDR3 is 13 residues. CDR3 sequence (DNA): TGTGCCAGCAGTTACAGGGGGAACTATGGCTACACCTTC. Residues: CASSYRGNYGYTF.

The gene calls are TRBV25-1 and TRBJ2-7, with D perhaps matching TRBD2 (6 bases). V dropped 3 bases and J dropped 4 bases, with 13 bases sitting between them. This CDR3 is built from 14 residues. The germline CDR1 and CDR2 sequences are MGHDK and SYGVNS. CDR3 sequence reads: CASSEGGDVYEQYF. Written as DNA, the CDR3 is TGTGCCAGCAGTGAGGGCGGGGATGTGTACGAGCAGTACTTC.

This chain links TRBV10-2 with TRBJ2-7; D is uncertain. The germline gives CDR1 WSHSY, CDR2 SAAADI. The length of the CDR3 is 12 residues. V shed 2 bases and J shed 4 bases, with 6 bases lying between them. In DNA, the CDR3 is TGCGCCAGCAGTGAGGCCCGGTACGAGCAGTACTTC. It codes for CASSEARYEQYF.

V and J are TRBV6-6 and TRBJ2-7, with D uncertain. This CDR3 spans 11 amino acids. Trimming shortened V by 4 bases and J by 8 bases, and 9 bases separated the two germline ends. The germline gives CDR1 MNHNY, CDR2 SVGAGI (reference sequence). This chain's CDR3 is CASSFEVKQYF. The CDR3 DNA sequence: TGTGCCAGCAGTTTCGAAGTCAAGCAGTACTTC.

This chain connects TRBV6-6 to TRBJ2-2; D is possibly TRBD1 or TRBD2 (5 bases each). This CDR3 comprises 16 residues. Trimming shortened V by 7 bases and J by 4 bases, and 19 bases separated the two germline ends. From germline, CDR1 is MNHNY and CDR2 SVGAGI (reference sequence). This CDR3 is CASTSRSGAGTGELFF. CDR3 bases: TGTGCCAGCACCTCAAGATCCGGGGCCGGCACCGGGGAGCTGTTTTTT.

The V gene is TRBV5-6, the J gene TRBJ2-4, with D perhaps TRBD1 (6 bases). In germline, CDR1 is SGHDT, CDR2 YYEEEE. The CDR3 spans 15 residues. V gave up 1 base and J gave up 6 bases, with 14 bases separating them. Written as DNA, the CDR3 is TGTGCCAGCAGCTTGAATGGGGACACCCGAAACATTCAGTACTTC. The encoded protein is CASSLNGDTRNIQYF. Combining the CDR3 with reference TRBV5-6 and TRBJ2-4 gives the whole variable domain DAGVTQSPTHLIKTRGQQVTLRCSPKSGHDTVSWYQQALGQGPQFIFQYYEEEERQRGNFPDRFSGHQFPNYSSELNVNALLLGDSALYLCASSLNGDTRNIQYFGAGTRLSVL.

The rearrangement links TRBV5-1 to TRBJ2-2; 9 bases agree with TRBD2. V shed 4 bases and J 6 bases; nucleotides not matched to a gene: 7. Germline V gene data show CDR1 as SGHRS and CDR2 as YFSETQ. The CDR3 covers 15 residues. The chain's CDR3 is CASSPSGVTAGELFF. The DNA of the CDR3 is TGCGCCAGCAGCCCTAGCGGGGTTACAGCCGGGGAGCTGTTTTTT.

Written as DNA, the CDR3 is TGTGCCAGCAGCTTAATGTCACAGGACTATGGCTACACCTTC. Translation: CASSLMSQDYGYTF. The gene calls are TRBV7-9 and TRBJ1-2; tentative D call: TRBD1 (5 bases). Germline V lookup: CDR1 SEHNR, CDR2 FQNEAQ (reference sequence). Trimming left V 2 bases short and J 3 bases short, with 10 bases between. The length of the CDR3 is 14 residues.

The rearrangement links TRBV18 to TRBJ2-6; no reliable D call. The CDR3 consists of 17 residues. Germline V gene lookup returns CDR1 KGHSH and CDR2 LQKENI. Trimming took off 1 base at V and 0 bases at J, with 10 bases between the two ends. This CDR3 reads CASSPRGTNSGANVLTF. The CDR3 DNA reads TGTGCCAGCTCACCACGGGGAACCAACTCTGGGGCCAACGTCCTGACTTTC.